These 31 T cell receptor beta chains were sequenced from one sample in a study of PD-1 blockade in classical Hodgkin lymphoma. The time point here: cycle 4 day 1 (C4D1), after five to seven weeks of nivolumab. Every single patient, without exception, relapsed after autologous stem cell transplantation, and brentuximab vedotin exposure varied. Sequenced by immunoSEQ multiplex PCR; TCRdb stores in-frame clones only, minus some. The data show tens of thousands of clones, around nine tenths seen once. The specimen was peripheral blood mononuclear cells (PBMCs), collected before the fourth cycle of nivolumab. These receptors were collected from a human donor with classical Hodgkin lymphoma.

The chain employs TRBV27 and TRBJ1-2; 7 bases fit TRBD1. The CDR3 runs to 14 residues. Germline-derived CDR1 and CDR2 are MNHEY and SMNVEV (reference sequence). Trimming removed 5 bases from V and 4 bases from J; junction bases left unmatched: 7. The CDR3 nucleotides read TGTGCCAGCAGTCCAGGGGGTCTGGGCTATGGCTACACCTTC. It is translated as CASSPGGLGYGYTF.

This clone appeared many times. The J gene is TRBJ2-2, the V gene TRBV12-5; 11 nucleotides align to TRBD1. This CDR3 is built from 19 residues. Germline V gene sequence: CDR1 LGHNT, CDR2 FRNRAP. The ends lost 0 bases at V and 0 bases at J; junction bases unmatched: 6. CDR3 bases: TGTGCTAGTGGTTTGGTGGACAGGGGGCTTAACGCGAACACCGGGGAGCTGTTTTTT. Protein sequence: CASGLVDRGLNANTGELFF.

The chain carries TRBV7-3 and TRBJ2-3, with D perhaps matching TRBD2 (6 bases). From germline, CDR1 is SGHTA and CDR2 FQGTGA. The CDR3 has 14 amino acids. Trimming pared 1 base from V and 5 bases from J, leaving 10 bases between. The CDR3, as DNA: TGTGCCAGCAGCTTAAACGCGCGGGGAGATACGCAGTATTTT. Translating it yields CASSLNARGDTQYF.

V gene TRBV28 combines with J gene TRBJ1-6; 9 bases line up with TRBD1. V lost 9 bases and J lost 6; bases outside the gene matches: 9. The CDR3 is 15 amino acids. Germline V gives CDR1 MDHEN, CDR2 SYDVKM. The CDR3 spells CARSFGTGLNSPLHF. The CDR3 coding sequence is TGTGCCAGGTCGTTCGGGACAGGGCTTAATTCACCCCTCCACTTT.

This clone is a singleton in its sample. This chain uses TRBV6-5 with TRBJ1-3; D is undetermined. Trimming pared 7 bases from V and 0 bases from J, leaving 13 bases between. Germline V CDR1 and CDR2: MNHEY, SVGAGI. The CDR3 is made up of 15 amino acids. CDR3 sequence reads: CASKIKAGSGNTIYF. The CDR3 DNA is TGTGCCAGCAAAATAAAGGCGGGCTCTGGAAACACCATATATTTT.

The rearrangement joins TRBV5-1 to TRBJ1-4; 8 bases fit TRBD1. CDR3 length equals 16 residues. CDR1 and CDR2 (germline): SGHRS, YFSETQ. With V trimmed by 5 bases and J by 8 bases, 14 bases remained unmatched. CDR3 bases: TGCGCCAGCAGGGGAGTTGCAGGGGGCGCGAGCGAAAAACTGTTTTTT. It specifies CASRGVAGGASEKLFF.

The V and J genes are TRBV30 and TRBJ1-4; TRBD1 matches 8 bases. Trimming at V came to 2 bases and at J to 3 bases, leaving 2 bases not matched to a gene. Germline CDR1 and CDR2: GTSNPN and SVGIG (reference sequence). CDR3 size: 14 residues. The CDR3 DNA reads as TGTGCCTGGAGTCCGGACAGGGCTAATGAAAAACTGTTTTTT. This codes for CAWSPDRANEKLFF.

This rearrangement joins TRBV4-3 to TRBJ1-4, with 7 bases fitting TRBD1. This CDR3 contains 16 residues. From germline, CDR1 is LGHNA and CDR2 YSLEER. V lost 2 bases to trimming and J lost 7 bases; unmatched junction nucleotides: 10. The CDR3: CASSQTWGTVGEKLFF. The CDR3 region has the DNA TGCGCCAGCAGCCAAACCTGGGGGACAGTGGGTGAAAAACTGTTTTTT.

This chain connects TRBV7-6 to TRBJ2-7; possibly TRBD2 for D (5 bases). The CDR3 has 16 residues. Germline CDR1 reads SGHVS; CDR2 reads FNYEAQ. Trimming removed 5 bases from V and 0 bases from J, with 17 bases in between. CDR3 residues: CASSPRRPQYSYEQYF. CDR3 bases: TGTGCCAGCAGCCCCCGGAGGCCCCAGTACTCCTACGAGCAGTACTTC.

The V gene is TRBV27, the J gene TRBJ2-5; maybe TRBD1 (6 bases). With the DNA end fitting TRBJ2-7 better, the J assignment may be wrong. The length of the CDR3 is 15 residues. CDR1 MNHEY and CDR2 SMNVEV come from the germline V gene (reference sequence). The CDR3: CASSLGGGGSYEQYF. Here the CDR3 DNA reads TGTGCCAGCAGTTTGGGTGGGGGCGGCTCCTACGAGCAGTACTTC.

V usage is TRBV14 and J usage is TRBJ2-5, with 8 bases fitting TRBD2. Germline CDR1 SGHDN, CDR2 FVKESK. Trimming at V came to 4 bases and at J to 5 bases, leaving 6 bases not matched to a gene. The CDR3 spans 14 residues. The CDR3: CASSLYGGVETQYF. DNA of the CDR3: TGTGCCAGCAGCCTCTACGGGGGGGTCGAGACCCAGTACTTC.

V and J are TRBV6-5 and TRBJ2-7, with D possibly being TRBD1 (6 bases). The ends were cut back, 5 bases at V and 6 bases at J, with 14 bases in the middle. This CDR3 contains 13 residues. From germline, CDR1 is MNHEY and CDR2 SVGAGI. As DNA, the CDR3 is TGTGCCAGCAGTAAAAGGGACAATCTCGAGCAGTACTTC. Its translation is CASSKRDNLEQYF.

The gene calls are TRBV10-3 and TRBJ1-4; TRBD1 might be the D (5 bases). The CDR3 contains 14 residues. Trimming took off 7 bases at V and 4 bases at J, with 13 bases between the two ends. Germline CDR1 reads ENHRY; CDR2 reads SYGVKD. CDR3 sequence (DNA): TGTGCCATCAAGAAGGCAGGGCTTAATGAAAAACTGTTTTTT. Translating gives CAIKKAGLNEKLFF.

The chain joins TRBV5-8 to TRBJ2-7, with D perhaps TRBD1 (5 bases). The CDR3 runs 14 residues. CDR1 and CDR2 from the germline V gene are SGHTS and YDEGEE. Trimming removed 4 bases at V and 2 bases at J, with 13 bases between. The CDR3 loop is CASSRTDNTYEQYF. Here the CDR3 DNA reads TGTGCCAGCAGCCGGACGGACAACACCTACGAGCAGTACTTC.

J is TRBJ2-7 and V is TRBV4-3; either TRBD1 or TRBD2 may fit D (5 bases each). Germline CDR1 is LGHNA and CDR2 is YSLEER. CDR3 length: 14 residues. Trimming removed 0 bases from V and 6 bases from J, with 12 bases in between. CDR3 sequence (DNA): TGCGCCAGCAGCCAAGAATTCCGGGGCGGCGAGCAGTACTTC. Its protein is CASSQEFRGGEQYF.

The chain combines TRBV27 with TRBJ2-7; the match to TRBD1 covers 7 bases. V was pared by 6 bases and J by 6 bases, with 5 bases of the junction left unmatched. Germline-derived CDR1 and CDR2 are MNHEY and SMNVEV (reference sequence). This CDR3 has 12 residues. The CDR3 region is CASRTGLGEQYF. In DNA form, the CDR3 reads TGTGCCAGCAGGACAGGGTTGGGCGAGCAGTACTTC.

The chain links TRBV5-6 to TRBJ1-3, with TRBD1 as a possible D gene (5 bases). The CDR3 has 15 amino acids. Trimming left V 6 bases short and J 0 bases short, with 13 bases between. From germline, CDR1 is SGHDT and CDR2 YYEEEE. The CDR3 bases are TGTGCCAGCATCCCCTGGGGGAGCTCTGGAAACACCATATATTTT. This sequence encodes CASIPWGSSGNTIYF.

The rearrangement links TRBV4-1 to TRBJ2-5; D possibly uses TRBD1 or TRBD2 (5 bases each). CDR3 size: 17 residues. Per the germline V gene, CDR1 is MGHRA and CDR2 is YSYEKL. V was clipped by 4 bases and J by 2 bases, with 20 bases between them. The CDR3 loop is CASSRGDRGRRQETQYF. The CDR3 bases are TGCGCCAGCAGCCGCGGTGACCGGGGCCGAAGGCAAGAGACCCAGTACTTC.

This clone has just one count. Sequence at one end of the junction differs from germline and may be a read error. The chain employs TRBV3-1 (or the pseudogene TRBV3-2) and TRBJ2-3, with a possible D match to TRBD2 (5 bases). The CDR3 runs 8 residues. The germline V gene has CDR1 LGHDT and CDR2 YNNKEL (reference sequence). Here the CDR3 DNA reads TGTGCCAGCAGTCGGGGAAACTTT. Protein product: CASSRGNF.

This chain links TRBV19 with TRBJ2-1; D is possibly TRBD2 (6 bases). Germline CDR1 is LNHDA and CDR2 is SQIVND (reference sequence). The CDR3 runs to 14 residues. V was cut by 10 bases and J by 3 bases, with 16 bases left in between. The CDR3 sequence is CATPGVAVYNEQFF. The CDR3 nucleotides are TGTGCCACCCCCGGGGTAGCGGTCTACAATGAGCAGTTCTTC.

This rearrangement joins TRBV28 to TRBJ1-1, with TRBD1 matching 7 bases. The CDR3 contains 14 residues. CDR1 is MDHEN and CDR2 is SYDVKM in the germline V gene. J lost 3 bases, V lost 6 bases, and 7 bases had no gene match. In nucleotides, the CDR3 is TGTGCCAGCAGGGGGGACAGCCCTTACACTGAAGCTTTCTTT. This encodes CASRGDSPYTEAFF.

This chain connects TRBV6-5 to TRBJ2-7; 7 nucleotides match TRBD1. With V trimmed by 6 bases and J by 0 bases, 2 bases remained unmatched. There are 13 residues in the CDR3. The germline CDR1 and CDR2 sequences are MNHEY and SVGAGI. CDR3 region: CASRRQGSYEQYF. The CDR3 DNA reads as TGTGCCAGCAGGAGACAGGGCTCCTACGAGCAGTACTTC.

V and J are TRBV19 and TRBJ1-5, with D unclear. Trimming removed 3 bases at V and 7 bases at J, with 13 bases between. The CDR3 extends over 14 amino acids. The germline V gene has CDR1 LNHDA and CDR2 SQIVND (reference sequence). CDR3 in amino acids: CASSIGQEYQPQHF. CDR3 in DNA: TGTGCCAGTAGTATTGGGCAGGAATACCAGCCCCAGCATTTT.

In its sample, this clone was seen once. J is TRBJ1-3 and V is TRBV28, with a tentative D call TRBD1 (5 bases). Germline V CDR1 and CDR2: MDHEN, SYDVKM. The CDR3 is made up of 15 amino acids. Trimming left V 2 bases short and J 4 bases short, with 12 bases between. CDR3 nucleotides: TGTGCCAGCAGTTTACAGGGATATCACGGAAACACCATATATTTT. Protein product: CASSLQGYHGNTIYF.

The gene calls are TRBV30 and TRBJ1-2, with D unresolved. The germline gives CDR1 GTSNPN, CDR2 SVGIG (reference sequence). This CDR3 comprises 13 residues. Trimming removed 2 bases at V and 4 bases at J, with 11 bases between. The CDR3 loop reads CAWSQRRPYGYTF. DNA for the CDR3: TGTGCCTGGAGTCAGCGTCGGCCCTATGGCTACACCTTC. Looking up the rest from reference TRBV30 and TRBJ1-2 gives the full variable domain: SQTIHQWPATLVQPVGSPLSLECTVEGTSNPNLYWYRQAAGRGLQLLFYSVGIGQISSEVPQNLSASRPQDRQFILSSKKLLLSDSGFYLCAWSQRRPYGYTFGSGTRLTVV.

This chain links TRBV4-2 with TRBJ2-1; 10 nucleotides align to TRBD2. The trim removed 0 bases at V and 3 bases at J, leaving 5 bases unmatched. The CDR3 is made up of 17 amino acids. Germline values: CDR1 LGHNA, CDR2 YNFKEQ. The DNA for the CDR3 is TGTGCCAGCAGCCAAGAGGCTAGCGGGGGTCTCTACAATGAGCAGTTCTTC. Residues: CASSQEASGGLYNEQFF.

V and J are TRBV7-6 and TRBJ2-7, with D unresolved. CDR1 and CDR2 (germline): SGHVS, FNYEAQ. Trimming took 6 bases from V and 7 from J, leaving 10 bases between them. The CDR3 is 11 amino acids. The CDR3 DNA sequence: TGTGCCAGCAGTTCAGACGGTGAGCAGTACTTC. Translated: CASSSDGEQYF.

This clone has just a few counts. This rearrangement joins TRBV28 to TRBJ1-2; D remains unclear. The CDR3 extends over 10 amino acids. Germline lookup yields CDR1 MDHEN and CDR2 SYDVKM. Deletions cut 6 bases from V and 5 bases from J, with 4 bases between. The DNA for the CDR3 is TGTGCCAGCAGGGATTATGGCTACACCTTC. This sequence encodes CASRDYGYTF.

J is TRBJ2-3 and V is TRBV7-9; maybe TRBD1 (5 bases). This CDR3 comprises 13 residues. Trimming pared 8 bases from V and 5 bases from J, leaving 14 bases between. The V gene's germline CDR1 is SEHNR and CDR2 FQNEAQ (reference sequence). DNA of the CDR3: TGTGCCAGCCAGGGTGTGGAGCGAGATACGCAGTATTTT. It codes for CASQGVERDTQYF.

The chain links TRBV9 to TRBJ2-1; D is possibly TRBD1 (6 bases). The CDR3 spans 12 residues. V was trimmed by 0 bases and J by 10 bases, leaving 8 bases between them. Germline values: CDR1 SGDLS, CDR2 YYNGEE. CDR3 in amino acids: CASSVGTEEQFF. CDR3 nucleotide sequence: TGTGCCAGCAGCGTAGGGACAGAAGAGCAGTTCTTC. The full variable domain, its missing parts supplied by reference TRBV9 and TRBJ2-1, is DSGVTQTPKHLITATGQRVTLRCSPRSGDLSVYWYQQSLDQGLQFLIQYYNGEERAKGNILERFSAQQFPDLHSELNLSSLELGDSALYFCASSVGTEEQFFGPGTRLTVL.

CDR3 DNA: TGTGCCTGGAGAGGGCAGGGGGATTCAAACACCATATATTTT. Translating gives CAWRGQGDSNTIYF. V usage is TRBV30 and J usage is TRBJ1-3; 7 positions match TRBD1. Germline V gene sequence: CDR1 GTSNPN, CDR2 SVGIG (reference sequence). The CDR3 contains 14 residues. The J segment lost 6 bases and the V segment lost 3 bases, leaving 8 bases of the junction unmatched.